The 8 T cell receptor beta chains below all came from one sample that was sequenced in a study of CD8+ T cells in alopecia areata. Treatment indicated: oral pan-JAK inhibitor, 5-10 mg twice daily. Reverse transcription of extracted RNA yielded cDNA, which provided the sequencing template. The protocol was immunoSEQ multiplex PCR, while the TCRdb copy is restricted to in-frame clones and leaves out a portion. The table has more than 110,000 clones, 82% seen once. The sequenced sample was CD8+ T cells sorted from blood, obtained at week 4, from a patient treated with tofacitinib. Receptor source: a human donor with alopecia areata.

The chain has TRBV9 and TRBJ2-3; 7 bases align to TRBD2. The CDR3 is 16 residues long. With 4 bases clipped from V and 0 bases from J, the junction kept 8 bases outside the gene matches. In germline, CDR1 is SGDLS, CDR2 YYNGEE. This chain's CDR3 is CASSLFGSGSTDTQYF. CDR3 nucleotides: TGTGCCAGCAGCCTCTTCGGTAGCGGGAGCACAGATACGCAGTATTTT.

This clone has a single count. CDR3 DNA sequence: TGTGCCAGCAGCTGGGGACAGGGGGCGGGTCAGCCCCAGCATTTT. This codes for CASSWGQGAGQPQHF. The genes are TRBV5-6 and TRBJ1-5; 12 bases line up with TRBD1. The germline gives CDR1 SGHDT, CDR2 YYEEEE. V was clipped by 3 bases and J by 6 bases; unmatched bases: 4. The CDR3 has 15 amino acids.

J is TRBJ2-7 and V is TRBV7-2; D is uncertain. The V and J ends lost 2 bases and 0 bases respectively, with 8 bases between them. The CDR3 is 14 amino acids. Germline CDR1 SGHTA, CDR2 FQGNSA. The CDR3 protein is CASSLLTSSYEQYF. The CDR3 DNA follows: TGTGCCAGCAGCTTACTCACAAGCTCCTACGAGCAGTACTTC.

The chain employs TRBV6-5 and TRBJ1-4; D might be TRBD1 (6 bases). This CDR3 has 16 amino acids. Germline loops: CDR1 MNHEY, CDR2 SVGAGI. Trimming removed 0 bases at V and 6 bases at J, with 14 bases between. CDR3: CASSYSQQGSDEKLFF. In DNA, the CDR3 is TGTGCCAGCAGTTACTCACAACAGGGATCCGATGAAAAACTGTTTTTT.

The chain has TRBV7-2 and TRBJ1-5; tentatively, D is TRBD1 (5 bases). The CDR3 is 15 residues long. In germline, CDR1 is SGHTA, CDR2 FQGNSA. Between the trimmed V and J ends, which lost 5 bases and 3 bases, there was a span of 14 bases. The CDR3 is CASSKAGYDNQPQHF. Here the CDR3 DNA reads TGTGCCAGCAGCAAGGCAGGGTATGACAATCAGCCCCAGCATTTT.

The chain has TRBV4-3 and TRBJ2-5; 7 bases line up with TRBD1. This CDR3 contains 15 residues. J lost 5 bases, V lost 0 bases, and 6 bases had no gene match. The V gene's germline CDR1 is LGHNA and CDR2 YSLEER. CDR3 in DNA: TGCGCCAGCAGCCAAGATAGAACAGGGGATGAGACCCAGTACTTC. Translated: CASSQDRTGDETQYF.

This clone was seen only once. The chain has TRBV7-9 and TRBJ1-5; 7 nucleotides match TRBD1. Germline trimming cut 3 bases from V and 6 bases from J; bases unmatched to any gene: 5. This CDR3 has 14 residues. The germline CDR1 and CDR2 sequences are SEHNR and FQNEAQ (reference sequence). CDR3 in DNA: TGTGCCAGCAGCTTTACAGGGGAGACTCAGCCCCAGCATTTT. Protein: CASSFTGETQPQHF.

The rearrangement links TRBV5-4 to TRBJ2-7, with D uncertain. Trimming left V 4 bases short and J 0 bases short, with 2 bases between. This CDR3 is built from 11 residues. From germline, CDR1 is SGHNT and CDR2 YYREEE (reference sequence). The CDR3 region is CASSGSYEQYF. The CDR3 coding sequence is TGTGCCAGCAGCGGCTCCTACGAGCAGTACTTC. The variable domain in full, completed from reference TRBV5-4 and TRBJ2-7, reads ETGVTQSPTHLIKTRGQQVTLRCSSQSGHNTVSWYQQALGQGPQFIFQYYREEENGRGNFPPRFSGLQFPNYSSELNVNALELDDSALYLCASSGSYEQYFGPGTRLTVT.